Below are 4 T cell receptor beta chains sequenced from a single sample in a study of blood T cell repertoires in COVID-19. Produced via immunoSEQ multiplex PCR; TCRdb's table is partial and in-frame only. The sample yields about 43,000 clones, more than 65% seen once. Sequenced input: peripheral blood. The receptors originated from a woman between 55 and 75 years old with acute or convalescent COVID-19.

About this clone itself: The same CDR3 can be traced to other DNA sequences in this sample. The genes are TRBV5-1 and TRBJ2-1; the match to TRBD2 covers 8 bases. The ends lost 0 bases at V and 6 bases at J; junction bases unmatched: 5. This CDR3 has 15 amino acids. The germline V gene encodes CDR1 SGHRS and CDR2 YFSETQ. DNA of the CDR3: TGCGCCAGCAGCTTGGGTCGGGGGGGCTCCAATGAGCAGTTCTTC. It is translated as CASSLGRGGSNEQFF.

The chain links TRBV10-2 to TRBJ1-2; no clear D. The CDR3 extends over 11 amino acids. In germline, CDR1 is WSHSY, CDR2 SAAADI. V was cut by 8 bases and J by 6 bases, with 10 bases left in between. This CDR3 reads CASLKENGYTF. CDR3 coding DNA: TGCGCCAGCCTGAAGGAGAATGGCTACACCTTC.

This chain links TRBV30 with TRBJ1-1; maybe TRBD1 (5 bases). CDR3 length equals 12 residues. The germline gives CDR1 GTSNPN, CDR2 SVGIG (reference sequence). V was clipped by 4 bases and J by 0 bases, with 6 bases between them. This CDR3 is CAWTRVNTEAFF. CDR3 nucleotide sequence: TGTGCCTGGACCAGGGTGAACACTGAAGCTTTCTTT.

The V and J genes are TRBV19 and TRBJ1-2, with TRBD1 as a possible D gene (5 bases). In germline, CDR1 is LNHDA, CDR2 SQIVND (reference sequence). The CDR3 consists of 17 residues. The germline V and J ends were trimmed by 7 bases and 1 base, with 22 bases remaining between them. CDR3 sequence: CASTDTSWGEVNYGYTF. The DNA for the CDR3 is TGTGCCAGTACCGACACTTCCTGGGGGGAAGTTAACTATGGCTACACCTTC.